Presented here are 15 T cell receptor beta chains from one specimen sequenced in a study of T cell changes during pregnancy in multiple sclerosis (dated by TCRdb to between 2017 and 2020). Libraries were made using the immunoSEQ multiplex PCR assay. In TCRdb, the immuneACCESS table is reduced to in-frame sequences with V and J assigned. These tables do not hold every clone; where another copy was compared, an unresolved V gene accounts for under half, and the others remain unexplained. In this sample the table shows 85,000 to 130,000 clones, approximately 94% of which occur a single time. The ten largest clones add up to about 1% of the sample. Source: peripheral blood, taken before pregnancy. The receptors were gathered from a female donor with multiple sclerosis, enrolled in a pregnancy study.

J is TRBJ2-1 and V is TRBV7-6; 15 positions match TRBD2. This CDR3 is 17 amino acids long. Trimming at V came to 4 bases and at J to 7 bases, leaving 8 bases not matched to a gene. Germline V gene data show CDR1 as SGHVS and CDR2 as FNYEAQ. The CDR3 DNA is TGTGCCAGCAGCTCTGGACTAGCGGGAGGGCCAGGAAATGAGCAGTTCTTC. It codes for CASSSGLAGGPGNEQFF.

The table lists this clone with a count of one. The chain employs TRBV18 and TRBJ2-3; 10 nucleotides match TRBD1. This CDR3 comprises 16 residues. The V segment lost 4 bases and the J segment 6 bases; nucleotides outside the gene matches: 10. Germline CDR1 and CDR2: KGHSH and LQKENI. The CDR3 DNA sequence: TGTGCCAGCTCACGAACGATGGGACAGGGGTTGGATACGCAGTATTTT. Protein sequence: CASSRTMGQGLDTQYF.

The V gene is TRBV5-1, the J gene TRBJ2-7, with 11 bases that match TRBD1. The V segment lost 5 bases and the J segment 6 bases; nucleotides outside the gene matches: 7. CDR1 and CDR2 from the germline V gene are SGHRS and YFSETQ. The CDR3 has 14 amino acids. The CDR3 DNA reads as TGCGCCAGCAGATACGGACAGGGGGCAGGCGAGCAGTACTTC. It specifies CASRYGQGAGEQYF.

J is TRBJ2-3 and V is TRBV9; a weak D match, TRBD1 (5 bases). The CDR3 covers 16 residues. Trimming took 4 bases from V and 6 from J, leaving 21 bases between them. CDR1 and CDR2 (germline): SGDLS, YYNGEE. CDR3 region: CASSSGPGPVRDTQYF. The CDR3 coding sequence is TGTGCCAGCAGCTCAGGGCCGGGTCCCGTGCGGGATACGCAGTATTTT.

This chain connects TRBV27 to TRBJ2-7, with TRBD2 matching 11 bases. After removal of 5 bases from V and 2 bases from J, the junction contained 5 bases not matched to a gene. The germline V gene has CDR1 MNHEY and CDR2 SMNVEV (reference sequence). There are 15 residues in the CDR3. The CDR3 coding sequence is TGTGCCAGCAGTCCTAGCGGGAGGTCCCCCTACGAGCAGTACTTC. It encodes CASSPSGRSPYEQYF.

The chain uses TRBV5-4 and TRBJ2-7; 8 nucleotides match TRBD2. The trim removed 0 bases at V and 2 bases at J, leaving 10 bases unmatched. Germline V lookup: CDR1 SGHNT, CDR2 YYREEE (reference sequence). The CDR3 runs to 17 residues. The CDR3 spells CASSLAGGGQIPYEQYF. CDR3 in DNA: TGTGCCAGCAGCTTGGCCGGGGGGGGGCAGATCCCCTACGAGCAGTACTTC.

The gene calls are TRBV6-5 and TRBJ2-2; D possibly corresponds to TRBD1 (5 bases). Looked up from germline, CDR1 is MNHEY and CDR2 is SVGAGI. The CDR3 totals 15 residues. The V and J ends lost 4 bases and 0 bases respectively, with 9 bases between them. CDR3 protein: CASSFRATNTGELFF. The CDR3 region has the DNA TGTGCCAGCAGTTTCAGGGCCACGAACACCGGGGAGCTGTTTTTT.

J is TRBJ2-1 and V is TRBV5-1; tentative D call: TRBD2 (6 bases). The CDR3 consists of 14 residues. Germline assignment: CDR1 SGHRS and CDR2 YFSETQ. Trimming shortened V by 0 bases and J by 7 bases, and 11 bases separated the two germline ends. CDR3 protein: CASSLAGVGNEQFF. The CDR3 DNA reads TGCGCCAGCAGCTTGGCGGGAGTAGGTAATGAGCAGTTCTTC.

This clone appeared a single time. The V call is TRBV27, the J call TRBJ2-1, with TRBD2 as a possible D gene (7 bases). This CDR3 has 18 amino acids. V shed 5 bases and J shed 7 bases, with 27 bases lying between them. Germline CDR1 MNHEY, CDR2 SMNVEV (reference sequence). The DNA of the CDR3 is TGTGCCAGCAGTCCACTTTTCTTGCGGGGGCTAATTGCGAATGAGCAGTTCTTC. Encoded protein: CASSPLFLRGLIANEQFF.

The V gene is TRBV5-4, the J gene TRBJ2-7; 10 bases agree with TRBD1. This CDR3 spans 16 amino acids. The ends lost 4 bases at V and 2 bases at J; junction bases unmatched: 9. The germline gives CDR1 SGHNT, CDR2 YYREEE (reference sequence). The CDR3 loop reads CASSAGTGAPTYEQYF. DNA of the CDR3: TGTGCCAGCAGCGCCGGGACAGGGGCCCCCACCTACGAGCAGTACTTC.

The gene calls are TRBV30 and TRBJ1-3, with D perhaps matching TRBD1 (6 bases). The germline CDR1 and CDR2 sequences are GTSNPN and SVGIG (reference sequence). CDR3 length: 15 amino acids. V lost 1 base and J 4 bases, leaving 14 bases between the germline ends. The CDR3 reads CAWSGVGAQGNTIYF. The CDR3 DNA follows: TGTGCCTGGAGTGGGGTGGGGGCGCAAGGAAACACCATATATTTT.

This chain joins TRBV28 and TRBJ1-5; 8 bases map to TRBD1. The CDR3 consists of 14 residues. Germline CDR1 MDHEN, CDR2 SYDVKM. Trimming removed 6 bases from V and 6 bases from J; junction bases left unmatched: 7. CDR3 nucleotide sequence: TGTGCCAGCAGACTTATTACAGGGGGTCAGCCCCAGCATTTT. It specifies CASRLITGGQPQHF. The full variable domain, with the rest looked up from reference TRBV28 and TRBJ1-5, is DVKVTQSSRYLVKRTGEKVFLECVQDMDHENMFWYRQDPGLGLRLIYFSYDVKMKEKGDIPEGYSVSREKKERFSLILESASTNQTSMYLCASRLITGGQPQHFGDGTRLSIL.

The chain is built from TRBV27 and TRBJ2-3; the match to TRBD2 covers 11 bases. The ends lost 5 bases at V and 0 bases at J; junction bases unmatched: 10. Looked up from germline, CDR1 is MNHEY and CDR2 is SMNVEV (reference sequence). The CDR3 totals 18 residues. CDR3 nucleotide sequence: TGTGCCAGCAGTACGGGACTAGCGGTAATTACTAGCACAGATACGCAGTATTTT. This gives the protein CASSTGLAVITSTDTQYF.

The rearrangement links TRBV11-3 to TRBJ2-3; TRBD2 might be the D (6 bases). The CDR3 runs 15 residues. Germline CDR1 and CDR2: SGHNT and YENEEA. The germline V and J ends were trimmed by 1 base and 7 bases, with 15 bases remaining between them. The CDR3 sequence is CASSLAAGPRYTQYF. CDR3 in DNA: TGTGCCAGCAGCTTAGCGGCGGGACCTAGGTATACGCAGTATTTT.

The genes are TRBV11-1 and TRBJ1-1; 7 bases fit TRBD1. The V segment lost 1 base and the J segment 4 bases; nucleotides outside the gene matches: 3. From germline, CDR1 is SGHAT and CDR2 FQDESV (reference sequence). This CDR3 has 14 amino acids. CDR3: CASSLGQGATEAFF. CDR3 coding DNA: TGTGCCAGCAGCTTAGGACAGGGAGCCACTGAAGCTTTCTTT.